This T cell receptor beta chain is from a study of PD-L1 blockade in urothelial cancer. Study-wide background: Individuals in the cohort had been given 0 to 3 earlier chemotherapy regimens. A median about 150,000 T cells were found in blood samples.

The cohort comprised individuals with locally advanced or metastatic urothelial carcinoma. Repertoires were generated with immunoSEQ multiplex PCR, while TCRdb's copy carries only in-frame clones and drops some. In the table there are about 19,000 clones, 80% to 90% of which are singletons. This clone turned up a few times. The CDR3 has 16 amino acids. J was trimmed by 0 bases and V by 4 bases; bases with no gene match: 7. The germline CDR1 and CDR2 sequences are SEHNR and FQNEAQ (reference sequence). This rearrangement joins TRBV7-9 to TRBJ2-3; 7 nucleotides line up with TRBD1. Sequencing used PBMCs, obtained around atezolizumab (anti-PD-L1) treatment. This TCR derives from a man aged 50-59 years with urothelial cancer. The CDR3, as DNA: TGTGCCAGCAGCTCCTTGTGGACAGGAAGCACAGATACGCAGTATTTT. Translation: CASSSLWTGSTDTQYF.